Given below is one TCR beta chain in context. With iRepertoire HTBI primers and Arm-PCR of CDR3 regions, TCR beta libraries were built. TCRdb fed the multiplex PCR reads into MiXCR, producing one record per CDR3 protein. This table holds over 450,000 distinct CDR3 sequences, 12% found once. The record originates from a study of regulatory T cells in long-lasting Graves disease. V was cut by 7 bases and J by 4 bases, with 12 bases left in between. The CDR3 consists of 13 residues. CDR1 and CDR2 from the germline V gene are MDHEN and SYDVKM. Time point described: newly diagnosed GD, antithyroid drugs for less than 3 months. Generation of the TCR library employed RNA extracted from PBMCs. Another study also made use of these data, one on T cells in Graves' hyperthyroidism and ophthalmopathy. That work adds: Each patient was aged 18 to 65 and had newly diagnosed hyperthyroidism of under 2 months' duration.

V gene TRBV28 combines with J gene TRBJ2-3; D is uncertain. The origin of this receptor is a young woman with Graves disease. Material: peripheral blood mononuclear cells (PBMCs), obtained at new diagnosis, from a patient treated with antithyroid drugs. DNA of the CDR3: TGTGCCAGCACCCCCCGAAATTCAGATACGCAGTATTTT. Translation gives CASTPRNSDTQYF.